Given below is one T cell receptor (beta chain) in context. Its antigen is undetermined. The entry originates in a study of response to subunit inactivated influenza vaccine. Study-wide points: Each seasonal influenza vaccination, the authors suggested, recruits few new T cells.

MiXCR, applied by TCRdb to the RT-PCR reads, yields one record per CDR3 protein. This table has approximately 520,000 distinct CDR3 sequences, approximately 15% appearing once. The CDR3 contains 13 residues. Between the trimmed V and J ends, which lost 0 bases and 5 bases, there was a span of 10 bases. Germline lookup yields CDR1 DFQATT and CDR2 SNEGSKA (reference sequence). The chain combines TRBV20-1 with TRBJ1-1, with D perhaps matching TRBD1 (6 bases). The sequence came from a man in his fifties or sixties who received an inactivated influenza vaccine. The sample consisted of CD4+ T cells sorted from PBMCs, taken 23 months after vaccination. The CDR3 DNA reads TGCAGTGCTAGAGAGGGGGCGCTGACTGAAGCTTTCTTT. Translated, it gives CSAREGALTEAFF.